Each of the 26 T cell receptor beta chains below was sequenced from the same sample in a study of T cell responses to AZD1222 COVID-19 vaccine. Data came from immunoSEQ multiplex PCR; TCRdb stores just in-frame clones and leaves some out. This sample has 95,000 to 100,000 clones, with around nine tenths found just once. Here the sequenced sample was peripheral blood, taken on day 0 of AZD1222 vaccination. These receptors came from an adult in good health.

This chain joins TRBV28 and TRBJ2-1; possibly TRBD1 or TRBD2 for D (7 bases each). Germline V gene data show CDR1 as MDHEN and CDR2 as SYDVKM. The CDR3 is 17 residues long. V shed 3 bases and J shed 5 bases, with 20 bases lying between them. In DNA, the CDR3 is TGTGCCAGCAGTTTGGAGGGATCAGGGGGGGGTAACAATGAGCAGTTCTTC. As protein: CASSLEGSGGGNNEQFF. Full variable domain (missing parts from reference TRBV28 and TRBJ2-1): DVKVTQSSRYLVKRTGEKVFLECVQDMDHENMFWYRQDPGLGLRLIYFSYDVKMKEKGDIPEGYSVSREKKERFSLILESASTNQTSMYLCASSLEGSGGGNNEQFFGPGTRLTVL.

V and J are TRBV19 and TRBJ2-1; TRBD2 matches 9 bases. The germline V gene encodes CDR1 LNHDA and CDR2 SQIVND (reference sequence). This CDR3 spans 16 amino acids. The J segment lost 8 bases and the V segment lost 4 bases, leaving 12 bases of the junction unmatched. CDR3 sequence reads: CASSTILAGPSDEQFF. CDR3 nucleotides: TGTGCCAGTAGTACCATACTAGCGGGTCCCTCGGATGAGCAGTTCTTC.

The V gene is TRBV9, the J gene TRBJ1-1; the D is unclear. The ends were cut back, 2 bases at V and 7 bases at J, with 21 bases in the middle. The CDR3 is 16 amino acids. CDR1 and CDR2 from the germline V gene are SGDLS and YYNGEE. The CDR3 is CASSVRARSSPSEAFF. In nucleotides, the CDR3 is TGTGCCAGCAGCGTCAGAGCCCGATCCAGCCCGAGTGAAGCTTTCTTT.

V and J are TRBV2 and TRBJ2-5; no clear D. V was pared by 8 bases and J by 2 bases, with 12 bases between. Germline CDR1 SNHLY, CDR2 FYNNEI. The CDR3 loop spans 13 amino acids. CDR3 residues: CASSTSRQETQYF. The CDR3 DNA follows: TGTGCCAGCTCGACCTCTAGGCAAGAGACCCAGTACTTC.

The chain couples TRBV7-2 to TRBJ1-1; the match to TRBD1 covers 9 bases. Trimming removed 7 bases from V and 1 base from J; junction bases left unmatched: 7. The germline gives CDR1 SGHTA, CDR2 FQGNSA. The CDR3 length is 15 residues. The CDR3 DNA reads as TGTGCCAGCAACAACAGGGGGCTGGGGAACACTGAAGCTTTCTTT. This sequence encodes CASNNRGLGNTEAFF.

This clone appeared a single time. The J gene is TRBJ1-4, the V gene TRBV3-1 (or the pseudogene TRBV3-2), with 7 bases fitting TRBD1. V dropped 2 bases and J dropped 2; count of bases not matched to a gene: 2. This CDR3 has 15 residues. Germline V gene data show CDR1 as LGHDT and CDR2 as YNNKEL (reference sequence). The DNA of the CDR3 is TGTGCCAGCAGCCAAACAGGGGTGACTAATGAAAAACTGTTTTTT. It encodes CASSQTGVTNEKLFF.

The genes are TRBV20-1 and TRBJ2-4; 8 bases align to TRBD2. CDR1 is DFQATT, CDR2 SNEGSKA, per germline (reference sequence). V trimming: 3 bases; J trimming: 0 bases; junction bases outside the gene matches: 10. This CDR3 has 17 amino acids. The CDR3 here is CSASTSGPFLAKNIQYF. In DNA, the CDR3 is TGCAGTGCTAGTACTAGCGGACCCTTTCTAGCCAAAAACATTCAGTACTTC.

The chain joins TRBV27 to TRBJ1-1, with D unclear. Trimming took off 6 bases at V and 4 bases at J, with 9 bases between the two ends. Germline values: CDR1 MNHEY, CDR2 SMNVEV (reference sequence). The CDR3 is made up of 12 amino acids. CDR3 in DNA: TGTGCCAGCAGCTACACCGGCACTGAAGCTTTCTTT. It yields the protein CASSYTGTEAFF.

DNA of the CDR3: TGTGCCAGCAGCTTGTGGTCCGCCTACGAGCAGTACTTC. Protein sequence: CASSLWSAYEQYF. The genes are TRBV5-4 and TRBJ2-7; D not resolved. CDR1 SGHNT and CDR2 YYREEE come from the germline V gene (reference sequence). The CDR3 sequence is 13 residues long. Trimming left V 1 base short and J 2 bases short, with 7 bases between.

Here the CDR3 reads CASSFDRLMNTEAFF. CDR3 bases: TGTGCCAGCAGTTTCGACCGGCTAATGAACACTGAAGCTTTCTTT. The rearrangement links TRBV28 to TRBJ1-1, with D uncertain. The germline V gene encodes CDR1 MDHEN and CDR2 SYDVKM. V lost 3 bases and J lost 0, with 11 bases in between. The CDR3 spans 15 residues.

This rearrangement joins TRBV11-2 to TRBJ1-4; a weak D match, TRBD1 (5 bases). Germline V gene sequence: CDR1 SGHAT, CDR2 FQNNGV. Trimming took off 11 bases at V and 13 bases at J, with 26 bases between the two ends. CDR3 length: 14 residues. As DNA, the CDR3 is TGTGCCTGTGGACCAGGGACGGCTGGACCTGGACTGTTTTTT. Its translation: CACGPGTAGPGLFF.

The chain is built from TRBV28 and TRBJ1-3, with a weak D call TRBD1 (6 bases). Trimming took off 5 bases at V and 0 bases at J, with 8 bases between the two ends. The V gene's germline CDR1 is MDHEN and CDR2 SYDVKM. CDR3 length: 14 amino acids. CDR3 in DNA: TGTGCCAGCAGTGACAGGCACTCTGGAAACACCATATATTTT. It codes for CASSDRHSGNTIYF.

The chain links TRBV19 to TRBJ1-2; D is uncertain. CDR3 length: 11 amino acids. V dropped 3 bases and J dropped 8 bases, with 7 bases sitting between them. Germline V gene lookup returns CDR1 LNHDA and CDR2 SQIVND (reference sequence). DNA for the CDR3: TGTGCCAGTAGTATCGAAGGCGGCTACACCTTC. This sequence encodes CASSIEGGYTF.

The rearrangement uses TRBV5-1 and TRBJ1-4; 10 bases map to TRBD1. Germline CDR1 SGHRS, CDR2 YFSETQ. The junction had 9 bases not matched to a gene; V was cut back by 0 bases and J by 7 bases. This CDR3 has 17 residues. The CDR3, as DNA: TGCGCCAGCAGCTTGGCCGGACAGGGGGTCGGTGGTGAAAAACTGTTTTTT. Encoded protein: CASSLAGQGVGGEKLFF.

The CDR3 region is CASRQQSNWDRDQETQYF. The CDR3 nucleotides are TGTGCCAGCAGACAACAGTCTAATTGGGACAGGGATCAAGAGACCCAGTACTTC. J is TRBJ2-5 and V is TRBV2, with 9 bases aligning to TRBD1. V lost 6 bases and J lost 2; bases outside the gene matches: 16. Germline loops: CDR1 SNHLY, CDR2 FYNNEI. The CDR3 sequence is 18 residues long.

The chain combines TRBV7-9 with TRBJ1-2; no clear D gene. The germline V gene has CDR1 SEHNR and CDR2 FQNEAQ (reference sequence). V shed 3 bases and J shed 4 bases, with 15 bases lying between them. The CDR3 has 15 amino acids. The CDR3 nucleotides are TGTGCCAGCAGCTTCGGACCTGAACGCGTCTATGGCTACACCTTC. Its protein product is CASSFGPERVYGYTF.

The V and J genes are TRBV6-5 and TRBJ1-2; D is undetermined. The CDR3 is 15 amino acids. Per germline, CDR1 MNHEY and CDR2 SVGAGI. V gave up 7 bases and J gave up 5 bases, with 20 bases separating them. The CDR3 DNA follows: TGTGCCAGCAAACCCCAGGCCCCGGGTGGGTATGGCTACACCTTC. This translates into CASKPQAPGGYGYTF.

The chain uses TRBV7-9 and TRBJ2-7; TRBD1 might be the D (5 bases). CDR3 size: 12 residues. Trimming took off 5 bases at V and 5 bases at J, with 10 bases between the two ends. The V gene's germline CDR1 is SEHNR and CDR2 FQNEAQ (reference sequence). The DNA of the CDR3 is TGTGCCAGCAGCGACCTCAGGGACGAGCAGTACTTC. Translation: CASSDLRDEQYF.

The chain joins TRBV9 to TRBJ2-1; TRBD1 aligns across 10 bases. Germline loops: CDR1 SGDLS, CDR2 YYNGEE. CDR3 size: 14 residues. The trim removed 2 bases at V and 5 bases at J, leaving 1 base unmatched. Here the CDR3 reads CASSVGTGDNEQFF. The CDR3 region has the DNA TGTGCCAGCAGCGTTGGGACAGGGGACAATGAGCAGTTCTTC.

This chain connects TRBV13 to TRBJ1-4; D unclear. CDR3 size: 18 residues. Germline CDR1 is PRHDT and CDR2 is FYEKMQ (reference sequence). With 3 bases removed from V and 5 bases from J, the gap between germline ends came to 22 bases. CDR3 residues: CASSFKWAGRALNEKLFF. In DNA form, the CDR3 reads TGTGCCAGCAGCTTTAAATGGGCGGGTAGGGCCCTCAATGAAAAACTGTTTTTT.

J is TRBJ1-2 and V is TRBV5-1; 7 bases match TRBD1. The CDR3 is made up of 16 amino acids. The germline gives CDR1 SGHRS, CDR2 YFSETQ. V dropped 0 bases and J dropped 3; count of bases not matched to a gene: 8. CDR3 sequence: CASSLANSGQHYGYTF. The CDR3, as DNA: TGCGCCAGCAGCTTGGCTAATTCGGGACAGCACTATGGCTACACCTTC.

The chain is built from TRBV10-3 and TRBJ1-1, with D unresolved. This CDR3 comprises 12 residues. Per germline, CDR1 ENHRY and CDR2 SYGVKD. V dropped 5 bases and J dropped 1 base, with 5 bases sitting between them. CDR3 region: CAISSRNTEAFF. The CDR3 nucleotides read TGTGCCATCAGTTCAAGGAACACTGAAGCTTTCTTT.

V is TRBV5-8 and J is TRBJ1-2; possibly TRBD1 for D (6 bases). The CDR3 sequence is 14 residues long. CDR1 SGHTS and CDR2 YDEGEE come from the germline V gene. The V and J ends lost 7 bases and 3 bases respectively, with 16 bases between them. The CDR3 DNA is TGTGCCAGCGCCAGGAGGGGGGTGGACTATGGCTACACCTTC. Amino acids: CASARRGVDYGYTF.

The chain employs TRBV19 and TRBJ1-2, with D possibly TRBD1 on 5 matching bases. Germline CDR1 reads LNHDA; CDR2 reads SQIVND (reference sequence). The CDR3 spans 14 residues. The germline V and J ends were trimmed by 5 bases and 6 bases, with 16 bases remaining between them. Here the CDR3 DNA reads TGTGCCAGTAGTCTGATTCGAGAGGGGAATGGCTACACCTTC. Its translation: CASSLIREGNGYTF.

CDR3 coding DNA: TGCGCCAGCAGCCCGCCCTCGGGCGGCTACACCTTC. This sequence encodes CASSPPSGGYTF. The chain carries TRBV4-1 and TRBJ1-2, with unresolved D. The germline V and J ends were trimmed by 4 bases and 8 bases, with 11 bases remaining between them. CDR1 and CDR2 from the germline V gene are MGHRA and YSYEKL. The CDR3 sequence is 12 residues long.

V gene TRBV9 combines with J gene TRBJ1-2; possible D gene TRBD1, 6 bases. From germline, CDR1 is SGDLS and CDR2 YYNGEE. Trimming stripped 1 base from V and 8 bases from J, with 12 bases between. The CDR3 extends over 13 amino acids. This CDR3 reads CASSVTAGAGYTF. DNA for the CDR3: TGTGCCAGCAGCGTAACCGCAGGGGCCGGCTACACCTTC.